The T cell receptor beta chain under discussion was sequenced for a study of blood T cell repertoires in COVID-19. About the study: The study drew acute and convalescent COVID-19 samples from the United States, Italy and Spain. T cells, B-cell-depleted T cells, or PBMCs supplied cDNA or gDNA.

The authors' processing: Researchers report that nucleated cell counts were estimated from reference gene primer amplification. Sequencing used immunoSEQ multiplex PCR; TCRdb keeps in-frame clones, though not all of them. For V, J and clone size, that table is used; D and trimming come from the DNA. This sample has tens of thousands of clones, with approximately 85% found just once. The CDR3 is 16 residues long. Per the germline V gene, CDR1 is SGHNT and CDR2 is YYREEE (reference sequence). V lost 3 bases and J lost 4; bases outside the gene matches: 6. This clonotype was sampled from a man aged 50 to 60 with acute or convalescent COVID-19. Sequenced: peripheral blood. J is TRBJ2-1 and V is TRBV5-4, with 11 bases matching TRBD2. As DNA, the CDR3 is TGTGCCAGCAGCTCAACTAGCGGGGGCTATTACAATGAGCAGTTCTTC. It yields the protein CASSSTSGGYYNEQFF.